This TCR beta chain originates from a study of siplizumab effects on memory and regulatory T cells (dated by TCRdb to the late 2010s). Context from the whole study: The study looked at the effect of siplizumab, an anti-CD2 antibody, on alloreactive T-cell subsets in allogeneic mixed lymphocyte reactions made from human PBMCs. Study-level results and caveats: In reactions with siplizumab, an average of roughly 69% of mappable alloreactive CD4+ clones were Treg-derived, compared with roughly 26% in control reactions. The cumulative frequency of alloreactive sequences traceable to unstimulated CD4+ memory T cells was significantly reduced by siplizumab. Compared with memory T cells, unstimulated naive T cells appeared more diverse, and naive cells seemed to make a substantial contribution to the alloresponse. Whether proliferating Tregs from siplizumab cultures actually had suppressive function was not functionally confirmed. A naive or memory phenotype could not be assigned to roughly 75-97% of proliferating CD4+ or CD8+ clones. Because sequences at frequencies below about 10^-5 were poorly captured, only a minor fraction of alloreactive clones could be mapped back to unstimulated subsets.

Sorted unstimulated T cells and proliferating T cells recovered from mixed lymphocyte reactions underwent TCRbeta CDR3 sequencing. Fresh whole blood from over eight HLA-typed healthy donors served as the source for isolating PBMCs. To map where alloreactive clones came from, unstimulated CD4+ regulatory T cells were FACS-sorted. Measured from the cysteine to the phenylalanine, the CDR3 is 15 residues long. This entry keeps only the CDR3 DNA: 45 bases, framed from base 1. Between the V and J ends, shortened by 2 bases and 4 bases respectively, the junction contains 18 bases. From the germline V gene (reference sequence), CDR1 is GTSNPN and CDR2 is SVGIG. About this clone: No antigen is known for it. No base quality values were provided; no much bigger clone lies one nucleotide off.

Library creation used the immunoSEQ multiplex PCR assay. Some 100,000 TCR templates per sample were assayed by the deep sequencing platform. Genomic DNA extracted from sorted T cells was used for TCRbeta CDR3 sequencing. In the original analysis: The R programming language was used for clonal analysis of TCRbeta CDR3 data. Unstimulated samples were compared with post-reaction CFSE-low samples to define alloreactive CD4+ and CD8+ clones. Regulatory or non-regulatory origin of alloreactive CD4+ clones was assigned by matching sequences to the sorted unstimulated Treg and non-Treg repertoires. Held by TCRdb, this immuneACCESS table contains in-frame sequences only and omits some clones. Under half of the omission traces to an unresolved V gene where checked; the cause of the rest is unknown. V, J and clone size reflect that table, while D and trimming were determined from the DNA. The sample contains approximately 100,000 clones, about 90% of them found a single time. The ten most abundant clones make up around 0.77% of the sample.

This TCR derives from a human donor in good health. The sample comprised Tregs sorted from blood. Here the chain combines TRBV30 and TRBJ2-7; D gene: possibly TRBD2, on 6 matching bases. The base sequence is TGTGCCTGGAGTATAGGCGGGACGGGGTCTTACGAGCAGTACTTC. Translated, this is CAWSIGGTGSYEQYF.